This TCR beta chain was observed in a study of T-cell memory formation after mild COVID-19. Study-level background: TCR clusters were mostly confined to one donor each. Study outcomes and limitations: Later expanders leaned CD4+, whereas day 15 to 85 contracting clones were balanced CD4/CD8. CM and EM subsets held most contracting CD4+ clones; EMRA held CD8+ ones.

After 5'RACE with constant-segment primers, TCR alpha and TCR beta cDNA libraries carrying sample barcodes and UMIs were obtained. TCRdb called the 5' RACE reads again in MiXCR, with one record for every CDR3 protein. The sample lists about 320,000 distinct CDR3 sequences, 13% to 15% seen once, with around 20% in the top ten. This clonotype was seen repeatedly, ten times or more. The antigen remains unidentified. The TCR sequence derives from a man aged 18-30 years who had mild COVID-19 (a few samples of this study predate the infection). Cell type and time point are not known. Sequencing input: PBMCs or a T cell subset sorted from them (not recorded which).

In DNA form, the CDR3 reads TGCGCCAGCAGCCAAGGTGACTATCCTGGGGAGCAGTTCTTC. It specifies CASSQGDYPGEQFF. The rearrangement links TRBV4-3 to TRBJ2-1; D is possibly TRBD2 (5 bases). Trimming took 1 base from V and 10 from J, leaving 14 bases between them. Germline CDR1 is LGHNA and CDR2 is YSLEER. This CDR3 comprises 14 residues.